This T cell receptor beta chain appears in the sequencing data of a study of blood T cell repertoires in COVID-19. About the study: The United States, Italy and Spain supplied acute and convalescent COVID-19 samples. T cells, B-cell-depleted T cells, or PBMCs supplied cDNA or gDNA.

Original processing methods: The assay estimated nucleated cells by amplifying reference gene primers. Generated by immunoSEQ multiplex PCR, the TCRdb table keeps only in-frame clones and is missing some. V and J calls and clone size are those listed in that table; D and trimming were worked out from the DNA. The sample lists 130,000 or so clones, roughly 81% occurring once. This CDR3 has 18 amino acids. The junction had 13 bases not matched to a gene; V was cut back by 7 bases and J by 0 bases. Germline V gene sequence: CDR1 GTSNPN, CDR2 SVGIG (reference sequence). The receptor was isolated from a human donor in a cohort sampled during active COVID-19. The sequencing sample was made of peripheral blood. The chain links TRBV30 to TRBJ2-6; TRBD1 aligns across 9 bases. The DNA of the CDR3 is TGTGCCTCCTCCGGGACAGGGTCCAAAATCTCTGGGGCCAACGTCCTGACTTTC. It translates to CASSGTGSKISGANVLTF.